The source of this T cell receptor beta chain is a study of T cells in Graves' hyperthyroidism and ophthalmopathy. General study findings and limits: Appearing also in blood were most of the thyroid clonotypes expanded above 0.001.

Disease duration was under 3 months in the ophthalmopathy patients, who also had a Clinical Activity Score of at least 3 and a NOSPECS grade of at least 4. The PBMCs had their origin in more than 9.5 ml of fresh peripheral blood. CDR1 is MGHRA, CDR2 YSYEKL, per germline. Trimming removed 0 bases from V and 6 bases from J, with 9 bases in between. The CDR3 runs 13 residues. A remark on this clonotype: Its antigen remains unidentified.

There were TCR beta CDR3 regions amplified from RNA transcripts. An initial round of RT-PCR targeting the TCR CDR3 relied on the HTBI primer set. TCRdb redid the calling of the multiplex PCR reads with MiXCR, one entry per CDR3 protein. The sample includes around 300,000 distinct CDR3 sequences, roughly 18% of them seen just once. This rearrangement joins TRBV4-1 to TRBJ2-7, with a possible D match to TRBD2 (5 bases). The source is a man in his fifties with Graves' ophthalmopathy. The specimen sequenced was blood. The chain's CDR3 is CASSQDLGVEQYF. CDR3 DNA sequence: TGCGCCAGCAGCCAAGATCTCGGGGTCGAGCAGTACTTC.